The clone carrying this T cell receptor (beta chain) came up a few times. These data belong to a study of T cells in Graves' hyperthyroidism and ophthalmopathy. Disease duration was under 3 months in the ophthalmopathy patients, who also had a Clinical Activity Score of at least 3 and a NOSPECS grade of at least 4. Patients with uncontrolled infections, other autoimmune diseases, pregnancy or lactation were excluded. For the diagnoses, clinical symptoms, serum thyroxine and TRAb, thyroid ultrasound and orbital computed tomography were used. V lost 7 bases and J lost 1, with 19 bases in between. The CDR3 spans 16 residues. Germline CDR1 and CDR2: MNHNS and SASEGT. RNA transcripts gave rise to amplified TCR beta CDR3 regions. Researchers ran a first-round RT-PCR on the TCR CDR3 using the HTBI primer set. From the multiplex PCR reads, TCRdb called clonotypes with MiXCR, one entry per CDR3 protein. The table records about 640,000 distinct CDR3 sequences, 20% of them present only once.

This sequence joins TRBV6-1 and TRBJ1-1; perhaps TRBD1 as D (5 bases). Sample: blood. This clonotype originated in a man aged 25-40 years with Graves' ophthalmopathy. In DNA, the CDR3 is TGTGCCAGCACCAAGACGGGCTTGGGGGAGAACACTGAAGCTTTCTTT. Protein product: CASTKTGLGENTEAFF.